Listed below are T cell receptor beta chains from one sample, sequenced in a study of PD-1 blockade in mismatch repair-deficient tumors. Repertoires were generated with immunoSEQ multiplex PCR, while TCRdb's copy carries only in-frame clones and drops some. The table lists under 150,000 clones, around 87% of them singletons. Material: peripheral blood, obtained 44 weeks after starting pembrolizumab. These receptors originate from an adult with mismatch repair-deficient cancer. Both conserved end residues are part of each CDR3. D genes are given only for firm matches. Not every row has a clone size; where given, it reads once, few, many or a size class.

DNA,CDR3,V,J,size,D
TGTGCCAGCAGCCAAGAGGACATAGGCTCCTACGAGCAGTACTTC,CASSQEDIGSYEQYF,TRBV4-2,TRBJ2-7,-,-
TGCGCCAGCAGGATTTCGGGAGAGCAGTACTTC,CASRISGEQYF,TRBV5-1,TRBJ2-7,-,-
TGTGCCTGGAGTGTTGAAGGACTTTACGAGCAGTACTTC,CAWSVEGLYEQYF,TRBV30,TRBJ2-7,-,-
TGTGCCAGCAGCTTATCCGTGTACGAGCAGTACTTC,CASSLSVYEQYF,TRBV7-8,TRBJ2-7,-,-
TGTGCCAGCAGCCCAGGGGACAGGGGATTGGGGAATGAGCAGTTCTTC,CASSPGDRGLGNEQFF,TRBV7-8,TRBJ2-1,-,TRBD1
TGTGCCAGCAGTGATACCCGGGGGGGCCACAATGAGCAGTTCTTC,CASSDTRGGHNEQFF,TRBV6-1,TRBJ2-1,-,TRBD2
TGTGCCAGCAGCCAAATACAGGGGAACACCGGGGAGCTGTTTTTT,CASSQIQGNTGELFF,TRBV5-6,TRBJ2-2,-,-
TGTGCCAGCAGCTCGCCCTTGGGGGGGTACGACACCGGGGAGCTGTTTTTT,CASSSPLGGYDTGELFF,TRBV5-8,TRBJ2-2,-,TRBD2
TGTGCCAGCAGTCTAACGACAGGTGCCTACGAGCAGTACTTC,CASSLTTGAYEQYF,TRBV28,TRBJ2-7,few,-
TGTGCCAGCAGCAAGGCCCGGCCACACTACGAGCAGTACTTC,CASSKARPHYEQYF,TRBV11-2,TRBJ2-7,-,-
TGTGCCAGCAGTGATGGCCACCAAGAGACCCAGTACTTC,CASSDGHQETQYF,TRBV6-1,TRBJ2-5,-,-
TGTGCCAGCTCACCAAGGAAGGGGGCGCTAGGCTACACCTTC,CASSPRKGALGYTF,TRBV18,TRBJ1-2,-,TRBD1
TGTGCCAGCAGCTCGGGACTAGCGGGACCCACAGATACGCAGTATTTT,CASSSGLAGPTDTQYF,TRBV13,TRBJ2-3,-,TRBD2
TGTGCCAGCAGCCGCCACGGGCTAGCGGGAGCCTCAGAGACCCAGTACTTC,CASSRHGLAGASETQYF,TRBV7-9,TRBJ2-5,-,TRBD2
TGTGCCAGCAGGGCCGGACTAGCGGGAGGAAACTCTGGGGCCAACGTCCTGACTTTC,CASRAGLAGGNSGANVLTF,TRBV2,TRBJ2-6,once,TRBD2
TGTGCCAGCAGCCCAGCTCGGGGACCGAGCTCCTACAATGAGCAGTTCTTC,CASSPARGPSSYNEQFF,TRBV7-9,TRBJ2-1,-,-
TGTGCCAGCAGCCGATCCCTCGGGGACAGGGGATCCTATGAGCAGTTCTTC,CASSRSLGDRGSYEQFF,TRBV7-9,TRBJ2-1,once,TRBD1
TGTGCCAGTTCACCTAGGGGAAAACTACGAGAGCAGTACTTC,CASSPRGKLREQYF,TRBV27,TRBJ2-7,-,-
TGTGCCACCAGCAGCAACTCGGGAAGCCACAATGAGCAGTTCTTC,CATSSNSGSHNEQFF,TRBV15,TRBJ2-1,-,-
TGTGCCACCAGCGCCCGGACAGGGGACGAGCAGTACTTC,CATSARTGDEQYF,TRBV15,TRBJ2-7,-,TRBD1
TGTGCCAGTAGTTACGGGGGAGGAGATACGCAGTATTTT,CASSYGGGDTQYF,TRBV19,TRBJ2-3,-,-
TGTGCCTGGAGTGGGGGGGGGACTGAAGCTTTCTTT,CAWSGGGTEAFF,TRBV30,TRBJ1-1,-,-
TGTGCCACCAGCAGAGATCTAGTAGCGGGAGGGTACTCCTCCTACGAGCAGTACTTC,CATSRDLVAGGYSSYEQYF,TRBV15,TRBJ2-7,-,TRBD2
TGTGCCAGCAGTACCGCCCCTAGTGGGGTCGACGAGCAGTACTTC,CASSTAPSGVDEQYF,TRBV27,TRBJ2-7,once,-
TGTGCCAGCAGAACTGGAGAGGGAATGGCAATGTATGGCTACACCTTC,CASRTGEGMAMYGYTF,TRBV28,TRBJ1-2,-,-
TGCGCCAGCGCTGGGGGGATGGGAGATACGCAGTATTTT,CASAGGMGDTQYF,TRBV5-1,TRBJ2-3,-,-
TGTGCCAGCAGTATTAGGGCTGAAGCTTTCTTT,CASSIRAEAFF,TRBV28,TRBJ1-1,-,-
TGCGCCAGCAGTGCAGGACAGGGGTCCTTTGGGGCCAACGTCCTGACTTTC,CASSAGQGSFGANVLTF,TRBV10-1,TRBJ2-6,-,TRBD1
TGTGCCAGCAGCCAAGCTAGTTTAGGGACCCAGTACTTC,CASSQASLGTQYF,TRBV14,TRBJ2-5,-,-
TGTGCCAGCAGCCCCGGACAGGGAGAGAACTATGGCTACACCTTC,CASSPGQGENYGYTF,TRBV5-5,TRBJ1-2,-,TRBD1
TGTGCCAGTCAACCGGGACAAAATGACCAAGAGACCCAGTACTTC,CASQPGQNDQETQYF,TRBV19,TRBJ2-5,-,-
TGTGCCAGCAGTCCCGACAGGGGATTCTACGAGCAGTACTTC,CASSPDRGFYEQYF,TRBV6-6,TRBJ2-7,-,TRBD1
TGCGCCAGCAGCTTAGGTTCCAGCTCTGGGGCCAACGTCCTGACTTTC,CASSLGSSSGANVLTF,TRBV5-1,TRBJ2-6,-,-
TGTGCCAGCAGCGCTCGACAGGGACGGGACACAGATACGCAGTATTTT,CASSARQGRDTDTQYF,TRBV9,TRBJ2-3,-,TRBD1
TGTGCCTGGAGTCCAAGCCCAGCGGCCAAGGTGAAGGGGCAGCCCCAGCATTTT,CAWSPSPAAKVKGQPQHF,TRBV30,TRBJ1-5,-,-
TGTGCCAGCAGCTTTCGTATTGGGGACGGCTACGAGCAGTACTTC,CASSFRIGDGYEQYF,TRBV7-2,TRBJ2-7,-,-
TGTGCCAGCAGTGCCTTTAGCGGGAGCTCCTACAATGAGCAGTTCTTC,CASSAFSGSSYNEQFF,TRBV6-1,TRBJ2-1,few,TRBD2
TGTGCCAGCAGCTTACGTCAATTCCTTCACACCGGGGAGCTGTTTTTT,CASSLRQFLHTGELFF,TRBV11-3,TRBJ2-2,once,-
TGTGCCTGGGTCGGGCAGGGCTCCTACAATGAGCAGTTCTTC,CAWVGQGSYNEQFF,TRBV30,TRBJ2-1,few,-